Shown below are 14 T cell receptor beta chains from a single sample sequenced in a study of vaccination and CD4 T cells after COVID-19. Documented treatment: roughly 11-day PBMC culture with coronavirus spike peptide pools or control peptides (ViraFEST assay). No cognate antigen is known for these TCRs. Cultured CD4+ T cells had their DNA profiled by the Oncomine TCR Beta short-read assay. TCRdb re-called the PCR reads with MiXCR, one entry per CDR3 protein. The sample lists some 25,000 distinct CDR3 sequences; 45% to 50% were seen once. Sequencing was done on a sample of CD4+ T cells from blood, cultured in vitro. These receptors were taken from a human donor who had recovered from COVID-19.

The rearrangement joins TRBV29-1 to TRBJ2-7, with D perhaps TRBD2 (5 bases). Deletions cut 6 bases from V and 0 bases from J, with 15 bases between. This CDR3 has 14 amino acids. CDR1 SQVTM and CDR2 ANQGSEA come from the germline V gene. CDR3 residues: CSVLGMGSSYEQYF. DNA of the CDR3: TGCAGCGTGTTAGGGATGGGGAGCTCCTACGAGCAGTACTTC.

The gene calls are TRBV7-9 and TRBJ2-2; D is possibly TRBD1 (6 bases). The CDR3 extends over 16 amino acids. The V end was cut by 5 bases, the J end by 0 bases, with 13 bases between. In germline, CDR1 is SEHNR, CDR2 FQNEAQ (reference sequence). CDR3: CASSPSRTANTGELFF. CDR3 bases: TGTGCCAGCAGCCCGTCTAGGACAGCGAACACCGGGGAGCTGTTTTTT.

The genes are TRBV7-6 and TRBJ2-1, with D perhaps TRBD1 (5 bases). The ends were cut back, 5 bases at V and 0 bases at J, with 14 bases in the middle. This CDR3 is 16 amino acids long. Germline CDR1 and CDR2: SGHVS and FNYEAQ. The CDR3 region has the DNA TGTGCCAGCAGCGCCACAGGTGATCCCTCCTACAATGAGCAGTTCTTC. Amino acid sequence: CASSATGDPSYNEQFF. Complete variable domain (other parts from reference TRBV7-6 and TRBJ2-1): GAGVSQSPRYKVTKRGQDVALRCDPISGHVSLYWYRQALGQGPEFLTYFNYEAQQDKSGLPNDRFSAERPEGSISTLTIQRTEQRDSAMYRCASSATGDPSYNEQFFGPGTRLTVL.

The rearrangement uses TRBV20-1 and TRBJ2-7; TRBD1 matches 7 bases. V gave up 5 bases and J gave up 3 bases; unmatched junction bases: 13. The CDR3 covers 15 residues. Germline lookup yields CDR1 DFQATT and CDR2 SNEGSKA (reference sequence). In nucleotides, the CDR3 is TGCAGTGCTCCATACTTCCCAGGGGGTAACTACGAGCAGTACTTC. The encoded protein is CSAPYFPGGNYEQYF.

This clonotype has only a few counts. CDR3 nucleotide sequence: TGTGCCAGTAGCCCGGGACGGAATATGAGGAGCACCTTC. Its protein product is CASSPGRNMRSTF. This chain connects TRBV19 to TRBJ1-2, with a tentative D call TRBD1 (5 bases). Between the trimmed V and J ends, which lost 6 bases and 13 bases, there was a span of 21 bases. This CDR3 is 13 amino acids long. In germline, CDR1 is LNHDA, CDR2 SQIVND (reference sequence).

The V call is TRBV19, the J call TRBJ2-7; TRBD1 aligns across 10 bases. Germline V gene sequence: CDR1 LNHDA, CDR2 SQIVND (reference sequence). This CDR3 region has 15 residues. V gave up 4 bases and J gave up 2 bases; unmatched junction bases: 5. In nucleotides, the CDR3 is TGTGCCAGTAGTAGAGGACAGGGGGGTACCTACGAGCAGTACTTC. Translation: CASSRGQGGTYEQYF.

This clonotype occurred a few times. The V gene is TRBV18, the J gene TRBJ1-2, with 7 bases matching TRBD1. The V gene end was trimmed by 2 bases and the J gene end by 7 bases; junction bases not matched to a gene: 7. This CDR3 has 14 residues. Germline V gene lookup returns CDR1 KGHSH and CDR2 LQKENI. CDR3 bases: TGTGCCAGCTCACCATCGTCGGGGACAGTTGGCTACACCTTC. It yields the protein CASSPSSGTVGYTF.

The rearrangement joins TRBV6-1 to TRBJ2-7; D unclear. This CDR3 is 11 amino acids long. The germline CDR1 and CDR2 sequences are MNHNS and SASEGT. V gave up 5 bases and J gave up 6 bases, with 8 bases separating them. CDR3 sequence (DNA): TGTGCCAGCAGTCGTGGCGGCGAGCAGTACTTC. As protein: CASSRGGEQYF.

The chain carries TRBV6-2 or TRBV6-3 and TRBJ2-1, with 9 bases that match TRBD2. CDR1 and CDR2 from the germline V gene are MNHEY and SVGEGT. The CDR3 loop spans 15 amino acids. Trimming cost V 7 bases and J 10 bases; bases outside gene matches: 14. The CDR3 nucleotides read TGTGCCAGCAAAATAGCGGGAGTCCCACCCGGGGAGCAGTTCTTC. Protein product: CASKIAGVPPGEQFF.

The chain recombines TRBV20-1 with TRBJ2-1; 12 bases are a match to TRBD2. Trimming removed 3 bases from V and 4 bases from J; junction bases left unmatched: 7. This CDR3 has 16 amino acids. The germline V gene encodes CDR1 DFQATT and CDR2 SNEGSKA (reference sequence). The CDR3 region is CSARSLAGGQYNEQFF. The CDR3 nucleotides are TGCAGTGCTAGGTCTCTAGCGGGGGGGCAATACAATGAGCAGTTCTTC.

The table lists this clonotype with a few counts. This sequence joins TRBV20-1 and TRBJ1-5; D is uncertain. In germline, CDR1 is DFQATT, CDR2 SNEGSKA (reference sequence). Trimming pared 1 base from V and 0 bases from J, leaving 13 bases between. CDR3 size: 16 residues. The CDR3 bases are TGCAGTGCTAGAGCAAGGCAGCAGTATAGCAATCAGCCCCAGCATTTT. It codes for CSARARQQYSNQPQHF.

This clonotype was recorded a few times. This rearrangement joins TRBV7-8 to TRBJ1-4; D unclear. The CDR3 sequence is 13 residues long. With 3 bases removed from V and 14 bases from J, the gap between germline ends came to 16 bases. From germline, CDR1 is SGHVS and CDR2 FQNEAQ. Here the CDR3 reads CASSFIAAESLFF. CDR3 DNA: TGTGCCAGCAGCTTCATTGCAGCCGAGAGTCTGTTTTTT.

A few counts support this clonotype. The chain combines TRBV12-3 or TRBV12-4 with TRBJ1-6; possible D gene TRBD1, 5 bases. V was clipped by 6 bases and J by 1 base, with 13 bases between them. The CDR3 consists of 16 residues. The CDR3 region has the DNA TGTGCCAGCAGCCGGGGGTCCAGGTCCTATAATTCACCCCTCCACTTT. It specifies CASSRGSRSYNSPLHF.

As DNA, the CDR3 is TGTGCCAGCAGTGATACCTCGGGCTATGGCTACACCTTC. Translated: CASSDTSGYGYTF. The genes are TRBV2 and TRBJ1-2; D is unclear. V lost 3 bases and J 4 bases, leaving 9 bases between the germline ends. The CDR3 totals 13 residues. Looked up from germline, CDR1 is SNHLY and CDR2 is FYNNEI. The whole variable domain, remainder taken from reference TRBV2 and TRBJ1-2, is EPEVTQTPSHQVTQMGQEVILRCVPISNHLYFYWYRQILGQKVEFLVSFYNNEISEKSEIFDDQFSVERPDGSNFTLKIRSTKLEDSAMYFCASSDTSGYGYTFGSGTRLTVV.